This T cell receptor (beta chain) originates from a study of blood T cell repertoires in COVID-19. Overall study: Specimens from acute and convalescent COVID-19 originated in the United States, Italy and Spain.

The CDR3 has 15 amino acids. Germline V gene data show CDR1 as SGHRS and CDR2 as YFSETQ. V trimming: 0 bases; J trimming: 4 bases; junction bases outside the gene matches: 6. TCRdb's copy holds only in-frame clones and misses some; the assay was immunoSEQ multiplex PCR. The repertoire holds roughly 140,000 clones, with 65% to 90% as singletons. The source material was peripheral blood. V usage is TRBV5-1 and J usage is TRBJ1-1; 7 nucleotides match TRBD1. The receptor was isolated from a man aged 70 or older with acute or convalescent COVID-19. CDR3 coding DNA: TGCGCCAGCAGCTTGGATGACAGGGTGGTCACTGAAGCTTTCTTT. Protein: CASSLDDRVVTEAFF.